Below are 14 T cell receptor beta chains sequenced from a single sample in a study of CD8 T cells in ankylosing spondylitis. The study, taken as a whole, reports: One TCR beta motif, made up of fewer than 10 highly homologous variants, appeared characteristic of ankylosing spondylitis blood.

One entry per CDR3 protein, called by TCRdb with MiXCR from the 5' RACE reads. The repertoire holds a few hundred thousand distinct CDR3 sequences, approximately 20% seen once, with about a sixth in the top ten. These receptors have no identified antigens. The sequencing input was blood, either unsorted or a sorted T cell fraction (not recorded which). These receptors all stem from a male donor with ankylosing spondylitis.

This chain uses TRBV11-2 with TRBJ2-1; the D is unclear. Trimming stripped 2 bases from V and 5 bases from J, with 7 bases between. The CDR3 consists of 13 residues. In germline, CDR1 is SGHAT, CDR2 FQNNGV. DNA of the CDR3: TGTGCCAGCAGCTTACTCCGAAACAATGAGCAGTTCTTC. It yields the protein CASSLLRNNEQFF.

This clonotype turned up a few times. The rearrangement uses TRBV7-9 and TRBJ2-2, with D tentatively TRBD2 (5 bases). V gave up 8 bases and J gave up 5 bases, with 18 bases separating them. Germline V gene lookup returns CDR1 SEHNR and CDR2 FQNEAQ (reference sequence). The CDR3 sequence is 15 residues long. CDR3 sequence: CASFNGGGRTGELFF. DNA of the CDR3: TGTGCCAGCTTTAACGGAGGTGGTAGAACCGGGGAGCTGTTTTTT.

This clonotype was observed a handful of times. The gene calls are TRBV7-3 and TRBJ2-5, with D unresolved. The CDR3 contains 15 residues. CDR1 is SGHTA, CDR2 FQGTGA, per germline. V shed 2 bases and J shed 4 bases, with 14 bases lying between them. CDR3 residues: CASSLYGGNGETQYF. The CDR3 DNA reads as TGTGCCAGCAGCTTATATGGTGGCAATGGAGAGACCCAGTACTTC.

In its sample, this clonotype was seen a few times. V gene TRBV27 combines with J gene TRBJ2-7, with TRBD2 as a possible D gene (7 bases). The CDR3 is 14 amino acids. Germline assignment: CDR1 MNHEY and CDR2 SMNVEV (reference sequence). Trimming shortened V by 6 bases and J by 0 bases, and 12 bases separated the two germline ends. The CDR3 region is CASRLRGGSYEQYF. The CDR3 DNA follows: TGTGCCAGCAGGCTGAGGGGGGGCTCCTACGAGCAGTACTTC.

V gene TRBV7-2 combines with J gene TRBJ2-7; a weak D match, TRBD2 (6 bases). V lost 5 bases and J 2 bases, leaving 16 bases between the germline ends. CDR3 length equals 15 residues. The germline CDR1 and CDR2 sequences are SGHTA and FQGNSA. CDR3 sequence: CASSPGSGDAYEQYF. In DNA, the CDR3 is TGTGCCAGCAGCCCCGGGAGTGGGGATGCCTACGAGCAGTACTTC.

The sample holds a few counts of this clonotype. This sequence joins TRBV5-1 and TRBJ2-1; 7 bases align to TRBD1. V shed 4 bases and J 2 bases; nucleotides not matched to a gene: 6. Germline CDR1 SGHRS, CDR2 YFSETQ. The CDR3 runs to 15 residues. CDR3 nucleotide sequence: TGCGCCAGCAGCCCACGACAGGGCACCTACAATGAGCAGTTCTTC. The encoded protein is CASSPRQGTYNEQFF.

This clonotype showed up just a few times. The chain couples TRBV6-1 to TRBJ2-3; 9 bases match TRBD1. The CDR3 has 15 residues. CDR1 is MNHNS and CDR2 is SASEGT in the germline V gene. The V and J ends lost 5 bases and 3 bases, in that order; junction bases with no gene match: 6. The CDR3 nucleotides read TGTGCCAGCAGTCTCCCCGGGACAGGGACAGATACGCAGTATTTT. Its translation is CASSLPGTGTDTQYF.

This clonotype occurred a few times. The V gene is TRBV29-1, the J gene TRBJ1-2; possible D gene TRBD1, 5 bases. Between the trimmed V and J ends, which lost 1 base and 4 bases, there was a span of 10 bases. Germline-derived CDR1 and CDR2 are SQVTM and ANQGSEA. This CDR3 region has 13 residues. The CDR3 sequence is CSVEGTTRYGYTF. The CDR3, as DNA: TGCAGCGTTGAAGGGACAACCCGCTATGGCTACACCTTC. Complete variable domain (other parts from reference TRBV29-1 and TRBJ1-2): SAVISQKPSRDICQRGTSLTIQCQVDSQVTMMFWYRQQPGQSLTLIATANQGSEATYESGFVIDKFPISRPNLTFSTLTVSNMSPEDSSIYLCSVEGTTRYGYTFGSGTRLTVV.

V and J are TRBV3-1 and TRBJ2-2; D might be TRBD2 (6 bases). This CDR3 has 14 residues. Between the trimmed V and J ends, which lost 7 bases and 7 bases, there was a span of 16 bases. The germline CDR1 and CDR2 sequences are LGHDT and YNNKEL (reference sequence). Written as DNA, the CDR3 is TGTGCCAGCAACAAGCGGGTGTCGGTCGGGGAGCTGTTTTTT. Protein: CASNKRVSVGELFF.

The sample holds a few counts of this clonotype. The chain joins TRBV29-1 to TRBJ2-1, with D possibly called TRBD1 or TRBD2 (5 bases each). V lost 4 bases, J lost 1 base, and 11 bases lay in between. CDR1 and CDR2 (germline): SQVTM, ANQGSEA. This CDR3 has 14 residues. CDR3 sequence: CSVVGAGSYNEQFF. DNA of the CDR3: TGCAGCGTTGTCGGGGCGGGTTCCTACAATGAGCAGTTCTTC.

CDR3 coding DNA: TGCGCCAGCAGCCAAGAGCTAGCGGGAGGGCCAGATACGCAGTATTTT. As protein: CASSQELAGGPDTQYF. The genes are TRBV4-1 and TRBJ2-3; TRBD2 matches 12 bases. Trimming at V came to 0 bases and at J to 4 bases, leaving 2 bases not matched to a gene. Germline V gene lookup returns CDR1 MGHRA and CDR2 YSYEKL. The CDR3 runs to 16 residues.

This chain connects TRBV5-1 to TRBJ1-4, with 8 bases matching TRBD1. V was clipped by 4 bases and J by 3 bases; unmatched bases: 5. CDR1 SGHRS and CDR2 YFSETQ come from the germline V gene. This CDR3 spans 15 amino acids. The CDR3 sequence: CASSIQTGANEKLFF. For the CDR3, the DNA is TGCGCCAGCAGCATCCAGACAGGGGCTAATGAAAAACTGTTTTTT. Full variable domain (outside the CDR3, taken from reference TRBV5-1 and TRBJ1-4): KAGVTQTPRYLIKTRGQQVTLSCSPISGHRSVSWYQQTPGQGLQFLFEYFSETQRNKGNFPGRFSGRQFSNSRSEMNVSTLELGDSALYLCASSIQTGANEKLFFGSGTQLSVL.

CDR3 DNA: TGTGCTAGTGGTTTAAGCGGGAGTTGGGATGAGCAGTTCTTC. Amino acids: CASGLSGSWDEQFF. The V call is TRBV12-5, the J call TRBJ2-1, with 8 bases matching TRBD2. Germline V lookup: CDR1 LGHNT, CDR2 FRNRAP. Losses at the gene ends were 3 bases for V and 8 bases for J; bases not matched to a gene: 6. The CDR3 extends over 14 amino acids.

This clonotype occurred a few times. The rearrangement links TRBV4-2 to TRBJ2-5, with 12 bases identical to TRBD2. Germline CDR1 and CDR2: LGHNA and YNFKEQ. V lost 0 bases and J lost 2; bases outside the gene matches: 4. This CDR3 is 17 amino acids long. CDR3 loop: CASSQESSGRVQETQYF. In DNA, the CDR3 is TGTGCCAGCAGCCAAGAGTCTAGCGGGAGGGTTCAAGAGACCCAGTACTTC.